This T cell receptor (beta chain) was observed in a study of tumor-infiltrating lymphocytes in primary liver carcinoma. Study-wide context: Primary liver carcinomas in the patients were surgically resected.

This clonotype was seen at least ten times. The researchers obtained blood RNA from unsorted whole blood and also extracted germline DNA. Starting from approximately 470 ng of total RNA, TCR beta cDNA was produced with a primer in the constant region. TCR beta libraries came from three nested multiplex PCR rounds using slightly modified ARM-PCR. MiXCR, applied by TCRdb to the multiplex PCR reads, yields one record per CDR3 protein. The table has 250,000 to 400,000 distinct CDR3 sequences, about 62% seen once. The receptor was derived from a man aged 40-50 years with primary liver carcinoma and hepatitis B virus infection. The sample consisted of peripheral blood.

CDR3 nucleotide sequence: TGTGCCAGCAGCTCTAGGGTAGCGGAGTGGGAGCAGTTCTTC. Translated: CASSSRVAEWEQFF. The genes are TRBV5-4 and TRBJ2-1, with D tentatively TRBD2 (6 bases). The CDR3 consists of 14 residues. The V and J ends lost 3 bases and 10 bases respectively, with 17 bases between them. Germline-derived CDR1 and CDR2 are SGHNT and YYREEE (reference sequence).